This T cell receptor beta chain stems from a study of shared clonotypes between healthy human individuals. A note on this clone: No antigen is known for it.

With V trimmed by 6 bases and J by 6 bases, 10 bases remained unmatched. There are 13 residues in the CDR3. The germline V gene encodes CDR1 SQVTM and CDR2 ANQGSEA. CD8 cells classed as naive were CD45RO-negative and positively selected for CCR7, excluding terminally differentiated effector memory CD45RA+ cells. Study conclusions and caveats: Few donors restricted represented genetic and exposure-history diversity.

The table came from immunoSEQ multiplex PCR; TCRdb's copy has only in-frame clones and leaves some out. This table has approximately 2,200,000 clones, 85% to 95% appearing once. This sequence was found in a young man in good health. Some clones in this sample may be carry-over from other donors' samples. Sequencing was performed on naive CD8+ T cells from PBMCs. The V gene is TRBV29-1, the J gene TRBJ1-2, with 7 positions matching TRBD1. The DNA for the CDR3 is TGCAGCGTCCCCTCCGACAGGGATCATGGCTACACCTTC. Translated, it gives CSVPSDRDHGYTF.